Listed below are T cell receptor beta chains from one sample, sequenced in a study of breast tumors, draining lymph nodes, adjacent tissues. One entry per CDR3 protein, called by TCRdb with MiXCR from the multiplex PCR reads. The data show more than 100,000 distinct CDR3 sequences, approximately 20% seen once. Sequences were obtained from axillary lymph node tissue. All receptors derive from a female donor with breast cancer. Some clones in this sample may be carry-over from other donors' samples. Each CDR3 is given with its conserved first and last residue. A D gene is named only where the DNA matches it firmly. Rows give clone size only sometimes, using once, few, many, or a class for an expanded clone.

abundance,v_gene,d_gene,j_gene,CDR3aa,CDR3nt
-,TRBV12-3/TRBV12-4,TRBD2,TRBJ2-5,CASSLAGGGLAGETQYF,TGTGCCAGCAGTTTAGCCGGGGGCGGACTAGCTGGGGAGACCCAGTACTTC
many,TRBV12-3/TRBV12-4,-,TRBJ1-4,CASSPRTGARREKLFF,TGTGCCAGCAGTCCCCGGACGGGAGCCAGAAGGGAAAAACTGTTTTTT
many,TRBV15,-,TRBJ1-5,CATSRAGAIGQPQHF,TGTGCCACCAGCAGAGCCGGGGCTATAGGTCAGCCCCAGCATTTT
-,TRBV12-3/TRBV12-4,TRBD2,TRBJ2-5,CASSSGSRSQETQYF,TGTGCCAGCAGTAGCGGGAGTAGGTCGCAAGAGACCCAGTACTTC
few,TRBV7-2,-,TRBJ2-1,CASSFRGSYNEQFF,TGTGCCAGCAGCTTCCGGGGCTCCTACAATGAGCAGTTCTTC
many,TRBV6-2/TRBV6-3,TRBD2,TRBJ2-1,CASRQRTSGRLNEQFF,TGTGCCAGCAGACAACGGACTAGCGGGAGACTAAATGAGCAGTTCTTC
-,TRBV28,TRBD1,TRBJ2-5,CASSPRTGEPQYF,TGTGCCAGCAGTCCACGGACAGGGGAGCCCCAGTACTTC
many,TRBV10-3,TRBD1,TRBJ2-1,CAISAGQGLKNEQFF,TGTGCCATCAGTGCGGGACAGGGTCTTAAGAATGAGCAGTTCTTC
-,TRBV12-3/TRBV12-4,TRBD2,TRBJ2-5,CASSQTSPEGGETQYF,TGTGCCAGCAGCCAGACTAGCCCAGAGGGCGGAGAGACCCAGTACTTC
-,TRBV18,-,TRBJ2-3,CASSPRVSTDTQYF,TGTGCCAGCTCACCACGGGTTAGCACAGATACGCAGTATTTT
few,TRBV11-2,TRBD2,TRBJ2-7,CASSLVGGGSYEQYF,TGTGCCAGCAGCTTAGTGGGGGGGGGGTCCTACGAGCAGTACTTC